Each of the 10 T cell receptor beta chains below was sequenced from the same sample in a study of CD8 T cells in Susac syndrome. Roughly 0.5 to 1 ug RNA was reverse transcribed with random hexamers. Via MiXCR, TCRdb re-called the immunoSEQ multiplex PCR reads, giving one row per CDR3 protein. The table has 190,000 or so distinct CDR3 sequences, roughly 95% seen once; the top ten hold roughly 0.094%. Sequencing used CD4+ T cells from PBMCs. These receptors were obtained from a human donor with multiple sclerosis.

V usage is TRBV19 and J usage is TRBJ2-3; D perhaps matches TRBD2 (5 bases). CDR3 length: 14 residues. CDR1 and CDR2 from the germline V gene are LNHDA and SQIVND (reference sequence). V lost 10 bases and J 3 bases, leaving 17 bases between the germline ends. The CDR3 nucleotides read TGTGCCACCCAGAGGGTGGCTCGGACAGATACGCAGTATTTT. Amino acids: CATQRVARTDTQYF.

The V and J genes are TRBV4-1 and TRBJ1-1; no definite D call. Germline-derived CDR1 and CDR2 are MGHRA and YSYEKL. The CDR3 is 14 residues long. The V gene lost 6 bases and the J gene lost 3 bases, with 14 bases spanning the gap. This CDR3 reads CASRRGIEDTEAFF. The CDR3, as DNA: TGCGCCAGCAGGAGAGGGATAGAGGACACTGAAGCTTTCTTT.

The chain links TRBV27 to TRBJ1-1; D remains ambiguous. CDR1 and CDR2 (germline): MNHEY, SMNVEV (reference sequence). V shed 5 bases and J shed 2 bases, with 9 bases lying between them. The CDR3 loop spans 13 amino acids. CDR3 bases: TGTGCCAGCAGTATCCAGGCAAACACTGAAGCTTTCTTT. It yields the protein CASSIQANTEAFF.

The rearrangement links TRBV25-1 to TRBJ1-5; D call uncertain. V was trimmed by 6 bases and J by 2 bases, leaving 5 bases between them. The CDR3 length is 12 residues. CDR1 and CDR2 (germline): MGHDK, SYGVNS. Written as DNA, the CDR3 is TGTGCCAGCAGGGAAGGCAATCAGCCCCAGCATTTT. As protein: CASREGNQPQHF.

The V and J genes are TRBV6-5 and TRBJ2-5; perhaps TRBD2 as D (6 bases). V was trimmed by 1 base and J by 3 bases, leaving 12 bases between them. Germline lookup yields CDR1 MNHEY and CDR2 SVGAGI. The length of the CDR3 is 15 residues. DNA of the CDR3: TGTGCCAGCAGTTACTTTGGGGGGAGCGAAGAGACCCAGTACTTC. This sequence encodes CASSYFGGSEETQYF.

This sequence joins TRBV3-1 and TRBJ2-3; no clear D. The CDR3 loop spans 14 amino acids. CDR1 is LGHDT, CDR2 YNNKEL, per germline (reference sequence). V was shortened by 0 bases and J by 10 bases, with 14 bases between the two germline ends. The CDR3 loop is CASSQDPLLTSQYF. CDR3 DNA sequence: TGTGCCAGCAGCCAAGATCCCCTGTTGACCTCGCAGTATTTT.

This clonotype was picked up one time. The chain is built from TRBV20-1 and TRBJ2-6; tentatively, D is TRBD1 or TRBD2 (5 bases each). Per germline, CDR1 DFQATT and CDR2 SNEGSKA (reference sequence). The V end lost 5 bases, the J end lost 0 bases, and 8 bases lay between the germline ends. The CDR3 is made up of 14 amino acids. Written as DNA, the CDR3 is TGCAGTGCTCGGGACCTCTCTGGGGCCAACGTCCTGACTTTC. Translated: CSARDLSGANVLTF.

V is TRBV20-1 and J is TRBJ2-5, with 7 bases matching TRBD1. Germline-derived CDR1 and CDR2 are DFQATT and SNEGSKA (reference sequence). Trimming took 4 bases from V and 2 from J; bases not matched to a gene: 4. This CDR3 is built from 13 residues. The chain's CDR3 is CSATPQGQETQYF. In DNA, the CDR3 is TGCAGTGCTACCCCACAGGGGCAAGAGACCCAGTACTTC.

The genes are TRBV12-3 or TRBV12-4 and TRBJ2-1, with no clear D. The length of the CDR3 is 13 residues. The ends were cut back, 0 bases at V and 8 bases at J, with 8 bases in the middle. CDR3 loop: CASSLAGRHEQFF. CDR3 DNA: TGTGCCAGCAGTTTAGCGGGTAGGCATGAGCAGTTCTTC.

The chain combines TRBV7-8 with TRBJ1-5, with D maybe TRBD1 (6 bases). This CDR3 comprises 14 residues. V gave up 1 base and J gave up 6 bases, with 10 bases separating them. CDR1 is SGHVS and CDR2 is FQNEAQ in the germline V gene. The CDR3 reads CASSLGGHGQPQHF. Here the CDR3 DNA reads TGTGCCAGCAGCTTAGGGGGACACGGTCAGCCCCAGCATTTT.